Listed here are 16 T cell receptor beta chains from one sample, sequenced in a study of blood T cell repertoires in COVID-19. This table comes from immunoSEQ multiplex PCR, and its TCRdb copy is limited to in-frame clones, with some not included. The sample records roughly 250,000 clones, around 90% being singletons. Sequenced sample: peripheral blood. All receptors derive from a man in his 60s who had recovered from COVID-19.

V and J are TRBV6-1 and TRBJ1-1; D unclear. This CDR3 spans 14 amino acids. The V gene lost 0 bases and the J gene lost 1 base, with 6 bases spanning the gap. Germline loops: CDR1 MNHNS, CDR2 SASEGT. CDR3 bases: TGTGCCAGCAGTGAAGCAGCGGGGAACACTGAAGCTTTCTTT. Translation: CASSEAAGNTEAFF.

The chain joins TRBV7-9 to TRBJ2-5; D might be TRBD1 (5 bases). CDR3 length: 15 residues. Germline lookup yields CDR1 SEHNR and CDR2 FQNEAQ (reference sequence). Trimming shortened V by 3 bases and J by 0 bases, and 11 bases separated the two germline ends. Here the CDR3 reads CASSFTPRDQETQYF. CDR3 sequence (DNA): TGTGCCAGCAGCTTCACTCCCAGGGACCAAGAGACCCAGTACTTC.

The rearrangement uses TRBV5-5 and TRBJ1-2; possible D gene TRBD1, 5 bases. Trimming left V 5 bases short and J 1 base short, with 12 bases between. Germline CDR1 is SGHKS and CDR2 is YYEKEE (reference sequence). CDR3 length: 14 residues. In DNA, the CDR3 is TGTGCCAGCAGTCTGACAGAATATAACTATGGCTACACCTTC. It codes for CASSLTEYNYGYTF. Variable domain in full (rest from reference TRBV5-5 and TRBJ1-2): DAGVTQSPTHLIKTRGQQVTLRCSPISGHKSVSWYQQVLGQGPQFIFQYYEKEERGRGNFPDRFSARQFPNYSSELNVNALLLGDSALYLCASSLTEYNYGYTFGSGTRLTVV.

This chain connects TRBV19 to TRBJ2-7, with 8 bases lining up with TRBD1. The CDR3 totals 18 residues. Germline V gives CDR1 LNHDA, CDR2 SQIVND (reference sequence). V lost 3 bases to trimming and J lost 0 bases; unmatched junction nucleotides: 13. CDR3 nucleotides: TGTGCCAGTAGTATGGCGGCCGCCGGGACAGGCAGCTCCTACGAGCAGTACTTC. Translated: CASSMAAAGTGSSYEQYF.

The genes are TRBV5-1 and TRBJ2-3; D gene unclear. V was trimmed by 6 bases and J by 3 bases, leaving 17 bases between them. There are 15 residues in the CDR3. Germline assignment: CDR1 SGHRS and CDR2 YFSETQ. The CDR3: CASTRQPLNTDTQYF. In DNA, the CDR3 is TGCGCCAGCACCAGACAACCCCTTAATACAGATACGCAGTATTTT.

V gene TRBV6-5 combines with J gene TRBJ1-2, with D hard to call. Per germline, CDR1 MNHEY and CDR2 SVGAGI. V shed 6 bases and J shed 6 bases, with 14 bases lying between them. There are 13 residues in the CDR3. The CDR3 region is CASSPFREDGYTF. In DNA, the CDR3 is TGTGCCAGCAGCCCCTTTCGTGAGGATGGCTACACCTTC.

This chain's CDR3 is CASSIGARRDEQYF. In DNA form, the CDR3 reads TGTGCCAGTAGTATCGGTGCACGGCGGGACGAGCAGTACTTC. J is TRBJ2-7 and V is TRBV19; a weak D match, TRBD2 (5 bases). The CDR3 loop spans 14 amino acids. In germline, CDR1 is LNHDA, CDR2 SQIVND (reference sequence). V was clipped by 3 bases and J by 5 bases, with 14 bases between them. The complete variable domain, with remaining parts taken from reference TRBV19 and TRBJ2-7, reads DGGITQSPKYLFRKEGQNVTLSCEQNLNHDAMYWYRQDPGQGLRLIYYSQIVNDFQKGDIAEGYSVSREKKESFPLTVTSAQKNPTAFYLCASSIGARRDEQYFGPGTRLTVT.

The V gene is TRBV2, the J gene TRBJ2-3; 9 nucleotides align to TRBD1. This CDR3 is built from 15 residues. V was clipped by 6 bases and J by 3 bases; unmatched bases: 7. From germline, CDR1 is SNHLY and CDR2 FYNNEI. CDR3 DNA: TGTGCCAGCAGGCACCGGGACAGGGATACAGATACGCAGTATTTT. It specifies CASRHRDRDTDTQYF.

V usage is TRBV7-2 and J usage is TRBJ2-5; 10 bases align to TRBD2. V lost 5 bases and J lost 5; bases outside the gene matches: 5. Germline CDR1 reads SGHTA; CDR2 reads FQGNSA. This CDR3 spans 14 amino acids. CDR3 sequence reads: CASSRSGGHETQYF. CDR3 nucleotides: TGTGCCAGCAGCCGTAGCGGGGGGCATGAGACCCAGTACTTC.

The chain links TRBV29-1 to TRBJ2-7; 9 bases fit TRBD1. V lost 6 bases and J lost 7; bases outside the gene matches: 10. This CDR3 has 13 amino acids. The germline gives CDR1 SQVTM, CDR2 ANQGSEA. The CDR3 is CSVVDRGVAEQYF. CDR3 in DNA: TGCAGCGTCGTTGACAGGGGGGTGGCTGAGCAGTACTTC.

In this sample, this clone turned up once. The J gene is TRBJ1-2, the V gene TRBV5-1, with D possibly being TRBD1 (6 bases). The CDR3 loop spans 16 amino acids. Trimming pared 1 base from V and 3 bases from J, leaving 16 bases between. CDR1 SGHRS and CDR2 YFSETQ come from the germline V gene. DNA for the CDR3: TGCGCCAGCAGCTTGCCAGGAAGGACAGCTCACTATGGCTACACCTTC. Amino acid sequence: CASSLPGRTAHYGYTF.

The CDR3 sequence: CASSPRSAGVSYEQYF. The CDR3 bases are TGTGCCAGCTCACCACGTTCAGCGGGGGTTTCCTACGAGCAGTACTTC. The V gene is TRBV18, the J gene TRBJ2-7, with 8 bases identical to TRBD2. The V gene's germline CDR1 is KGHSH and CDR2 LQKENI. The CDR3 is 16 residues long. The V gene end was trimmed by 1 base and the J gene end by 1 base; junction bases not matched to a gene: 6.

Only one count was recorded for this clone. V usage is TRBV10-2 and J usage is TRBJ1-3, with 9 bases matching TRBD1. V was clipped by 4 bases and J by 0 bases; unmatched bases: 10. CDR1 is WSHSY and CDR2 is SAAADI in the germline V gene. This CDR3 has 18 residues. The CDR3 nucleotides are TGCGCCAGCAGTGCCCTTACTGGGACAGGGAACTCTGGAAACACCATATATTTT. This translates into CASSALTGTGNSGNTIYF.

This clone was seen a single time. This chain joins TRBV4-1 and TRBJ1-1; D is undetermined. The germline V gene encodes CDR1 MGHRA and CDR2 YSYEKL. The CDR3 runs 15 residues. V dropped 3 bases and J dropped 1 base, with 12 bases sitting between them. CDR3 in amino acids: CASSHVDGKNTEAFF. CDR3 bases: TGCGCCAGCAGCCACGTTGACGGGAAGAACACTGAAGCTTTCTTT.

The chain links TRBV6-5 to TRBJ1-4; D remains ambiguous. Germline assignment: CDR1 MNHEY and CDR2 SVGAGI. The CDR3 totals 15 residues. V lost 0 bases, J lost 0 bases, and 5 bases lay in between. The CDR3 DNA is TGTGCCAGCAGTTACTCGACTGCAACTAATGAAAAACTGTTTTTT. Translation: CASSYSTATNEKLFF.

This clone was recorded only once. The V and J genes are TRBV4-1 and TRBJ2-1; TRBD1 matches at 9 bases. Germline V gene sequence: CDR1 MGHRA, CDR2 YSYEKL. V was pared by 0 bases and J by 0 bases, with 3 bases of the junction left unmatched. This CDR3 comprises 17 residues. DNA of the CDR3: TGCGCCAGCAGCCAAGATGTGGACAGGGGCTCCTACAATGAGCAGTTCTTC. The encoded protein is CASSQDVDRGSYNEQFF.